The clone carrying this T cell receptor (beta chain) occurred a few times. Its antigen is undetermined. The PCR had 60 Vbeta and 13 Jbeta primers. This table comes from immunoSEQ multiplex PCR, and its TCRdb copy is limited to in-frame clones, with some not included. The table lists 150,000 to 200,000 clones, around 80% of them singletons, with approximately 2% in the top ten. The sample originates from a study of cytomegalovirus exposure and HLA in healthy donors. Study-level points and caveats: A later analysis reported that several of the most significant clusters appeared to be linked to common viral pathogens, among them Epstein-Barr virus.

The CDR3 has 15 amino acids. Germline V gene sequence: CDR1 LNHDA, CDR2 SQIVND (reference sequence). Trimming shortened V by 3 bases and J by 6 bases, and 17 bases separated the two germline ends. The gene calls are TRBV19 and TRBJ1-1, with D tentatively TRBD1 (5 bases). Sequenced input: PBMCs. The source is a woman under 40 in good health and CMV-seronegative. CDR3 region: CASSIASAGLPEAFF. CDR3 nucleotide sequence: TGTGCCAGTAGTATTGCTTCCGCAGGGCTACCTGAAGCTTTCTTT.